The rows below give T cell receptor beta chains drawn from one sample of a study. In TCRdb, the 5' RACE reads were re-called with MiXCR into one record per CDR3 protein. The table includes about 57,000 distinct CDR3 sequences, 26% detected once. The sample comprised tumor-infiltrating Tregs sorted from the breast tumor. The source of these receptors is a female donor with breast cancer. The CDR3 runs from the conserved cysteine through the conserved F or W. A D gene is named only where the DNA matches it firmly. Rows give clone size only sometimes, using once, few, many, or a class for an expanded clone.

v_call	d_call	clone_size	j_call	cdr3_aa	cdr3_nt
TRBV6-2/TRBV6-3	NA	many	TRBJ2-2	CASSYSIGELFF	TGTGCCAGCAGTTACTCGATCGGGGAGCTGTTTTTT
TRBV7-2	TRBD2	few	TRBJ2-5	CASRPLAGKETQYF	TGTGCCAGCAGACCACTAGCGGGAAAAGAGACCCAGTACTTC
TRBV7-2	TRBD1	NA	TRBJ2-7	CASREGQGGSYEQYF	TGTGCCAGCAGGGAAGGACAGGGCGGCTCCTACGAGCAGTACTTC
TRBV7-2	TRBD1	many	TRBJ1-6	CASSPQGTGYSPLHF	TGTGCCAGCAGCCCTCAAGGGACAGGGTATTCACCCCTCCACTTT
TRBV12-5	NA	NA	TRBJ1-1	CASAQSPWGNTEAFF	TGTGCTAGTGCCCAAAGCCCCTGGGGTAACACTGAAGCTTTCTTT
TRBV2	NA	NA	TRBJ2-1	CASSERVRLPFF	TGTGCCAGCAGTGAACGGGTCCGACTGCCGTTCTTC
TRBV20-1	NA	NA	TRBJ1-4	CSARDLQGRSGEKLFF	TGCAGTGCTAGAGACCTACAAGGGAGGTCGGGTGAAAAACTGTTTTTT
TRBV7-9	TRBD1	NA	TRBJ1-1	CASSRGSDRESF	TGTGCCAGCAGCCGTGGATCTGACAGGGAGTCGTTT
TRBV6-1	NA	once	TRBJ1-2	CASSERERGFYGYTF	TGTGCCAGCAGTGAAAGGGAGAGGGGGTTCTATGGCTACACCTTC
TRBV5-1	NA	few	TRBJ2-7	CASSLSSSLYEEQYF	TGCGCCAGCAGCTTGAGCTCGTCCCTTTACGAAGAGCAGTACTTC
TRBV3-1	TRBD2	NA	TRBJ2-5	CASSQRFTGTSGEEETQYF	TGTGCCAGCAGCCAAAGATTTACCGGGACTAGCGGGGAAGAAGAGACCCAGTACTTC
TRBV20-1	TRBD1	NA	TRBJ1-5	CSVDIGTANNQPQHF	TGCAGTGTGGACATTGGGACAGCTAATAATCAGCCCCAGCATTTT
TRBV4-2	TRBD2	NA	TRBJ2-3	CASSPNPSGQGTDTQYF	TGTGCCAGCAGCCCTAACCCTAGCGGGCAAGGGACAGATACGCAGTATTTT
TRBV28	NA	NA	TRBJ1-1	CASRAGAGWTEAFF	TGTGCCAGCAGAGCGGGGGCGGGGTGGACTGAAGCTTTCTTT
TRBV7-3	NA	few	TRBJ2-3	CASSLGGRPDTQYF	TGTGCCAGCAGCTTAGGGGGGCGCCCAGATACGCAGTATTTT
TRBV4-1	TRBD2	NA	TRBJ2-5	CAPAVGGETQYF	TGCGCCCCCGCGGTGGGGGGGGAGACCCAGTACTTC
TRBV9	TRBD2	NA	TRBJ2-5	CASSGTGGPLETLHF	TGTGCCAGCAGCGGAACGGGAGGGCCATTGGAGACCCTGCACTTC
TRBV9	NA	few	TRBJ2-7	CTSSVDGGYYEQYF	TGTACCAGCAGCGTAGATGGGGGATATTACGAGCAGTACTTC
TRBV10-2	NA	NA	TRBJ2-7	CASRDDSSYEQYF	TGCGCCAGCAGGGACGACAGCTCCTACGAGCAGTACTTC
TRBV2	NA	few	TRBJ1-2	CASSSQVNYGYTF	TGTGCCAGCAGTTCCCAGGTCAACTATGGCTACACCTTC
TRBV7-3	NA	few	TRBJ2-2	CASSSNGGELFF	TGTGCCAGCAGCTCAAACGGCGGGGAGCTGTTTTTT
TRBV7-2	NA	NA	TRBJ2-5	CASSLELKETQHF	TGTGCCAGCAGCTTAGAGTTGAAAGAGACCCAGCACTTC
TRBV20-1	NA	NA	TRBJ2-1	CSASKSEGVHYEQFF	TGCAGTGCTAGTAAGTCCGAGGGAGTGCACTATGAGCAGTTCTTC
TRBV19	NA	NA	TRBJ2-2	CASRSHRLTGELFF	TGTGCCAGTAGGTCACACCGTTTGACCGGGGAGCTGTTTTTT
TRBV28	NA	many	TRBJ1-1	CASSLVVSRTTEAFF	TGTGCCAGCAGTTTAGTGGTTTCGAGAACCACTGAAGCTTTCTTT
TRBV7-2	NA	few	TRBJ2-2	CASSPRANGELFF	TGTGCCAGCAGCCCCCGGGCGAACGGGGAGCTGTTTTTT
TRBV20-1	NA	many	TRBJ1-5	CSAPPGNNQPQHF	TGCAGTGCCCCCCCCGGGAACAATCAGCCCCAGCATTTT
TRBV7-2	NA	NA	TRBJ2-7	CASSTPPGLRTSEQYF	TGTGCCAGCAGCACACCACCGGGACTTCGGACATCCGAGCAGTACTTC
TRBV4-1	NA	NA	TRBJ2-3	CASSPSDLGLRTDTQYF	TGCGCCAGCAGCCCCTCCGACCTAGGGCTCCGCACGGATACGCAGTATTTT
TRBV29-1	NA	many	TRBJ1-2	CSVEDGWYRGSSTF	TGCAGCGTTGAAGATGGGTGGTATCGGGGGTCTTCCACCTTC
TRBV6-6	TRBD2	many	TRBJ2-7	CASSGGTSVPEQYF	TGTGCCAGCAGCGGCGGGACTAGCGTTCCTGAGCAGTACTTC
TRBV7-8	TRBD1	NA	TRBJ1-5	CASSGRDRLNQPQHF	TGTGCCAGCAGCGGACGGGACAGGCTAAATCAGCCCCAGCATTTT
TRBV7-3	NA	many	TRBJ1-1	CASSPTLNTEAFF	TGTGCCAGCAGCCCAACATTGAACACTGAAGCTTTCTTT
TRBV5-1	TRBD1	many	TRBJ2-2	CASSLGDRMNTGELFF	TGCGCCAGCAGCTTGGGGGACAGGATGAACACCGGGGAGCTGTTTTTT
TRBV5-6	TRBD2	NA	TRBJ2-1	CASSETSGSMNEQFF	TGTGCCAGCAGCGAAACTAGCGGGAGTATGAATGAGCAGTTCTTC
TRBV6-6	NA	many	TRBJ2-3	CASSTGYGSGGTDTQYF	TGTGCCAGCAGTACAGGGTACGGTAGCGGCGGCACAGATACGCAGTATTTT
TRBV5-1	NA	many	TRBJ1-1	CAGEGTEAFF	TGCGCCGGCGAGGGCACTGAAGCTTTCTTT
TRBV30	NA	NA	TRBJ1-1	CAWSIRAPAVAFF	TGTGCCTGGAGCATAAGGGCCCCGGCTGTAGCTTTCTTT
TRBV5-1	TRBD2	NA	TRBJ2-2	CASLSGKNTGELFF	TGCGCCAGCCTTAGCGGGAAGAACACCGGGGAGCTGTTTTTT
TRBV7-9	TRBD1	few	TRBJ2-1	CASSADRGNEQFF	TGTGCCAGCAGCGCCGACAGGGGGAATGAGCAGTTCTTC
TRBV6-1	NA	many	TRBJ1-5	CASSDGAEQPQHF	TGTGCCAGCAGTGACGGTGCGGAACAGCCCCAGCATTTT
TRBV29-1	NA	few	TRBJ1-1	CSVSLGWGMNTEAFF	TGCAGCGTTTCTCTAGGTTGGGGTATGAACACTGAAGCTTTCTTT
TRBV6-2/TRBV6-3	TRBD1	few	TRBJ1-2	CASSPGTAGTNYGYTF	TGTGCCAGCAGTCCCGGGACAGCTGGAACTAACTATGGCTACACCTTC
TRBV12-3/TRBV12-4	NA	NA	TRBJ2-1	CASSSLSAYSYNEQFF	TGTGCCAGCAGCTCCCTGAGCGCCTACTCCTACAATGAGCAGTTCTTC
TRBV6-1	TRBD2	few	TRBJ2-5	CASSESRGVSGTQYF	TGTGCCAGCAGTGAATCCCGGGGGGTTTCCGGGACCCAGTACTTC
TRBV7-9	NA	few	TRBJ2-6	CASSKGFSGANVLTF	TGTGCCAGCAGCAAGGGATTTTCTGGGGCCAACGTCCTGACTTTC
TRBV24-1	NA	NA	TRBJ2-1	CATSDLGQTRKQFF	TGTGCCACCAGTGATTTGGGACAGACGCGTAAGCAGTTCTTC
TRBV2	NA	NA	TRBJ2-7	CASVDSHSYEQYF	TGTGCCAGCGTTGACTCCCACTCCTACGAGCAGTACTTC
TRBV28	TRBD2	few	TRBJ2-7	CASRGDSGSRLRQYF	TGTGCCAGCAGGGGGGATAGCGGGAGTCGGCTGCGCCAGTACTTC
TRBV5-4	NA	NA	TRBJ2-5	CASSFRQSKETQYF	TGTGCCAGCAGCTTTAGGCAAAGCAAAGAGACCCAGTACTTC
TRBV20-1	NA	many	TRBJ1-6	CSARDSLVEGSPLHF	TGCAGTGCTAGAGATTCTTTGGTCGAGGGTTCACCCCTCCACTTT
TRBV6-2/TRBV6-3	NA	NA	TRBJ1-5	CASRRNLGQSNQSQHF	TGTGCCAGCAGACGAAATTTAGGACAGAGCAATCAGTCCCAGCATTTT